Following are 21 T cell receptor beta chains from one sample sequenced in a study of T-cell reconstitution after alpha-beta-depleted transplantation in children (dated by TCRdb to the mid-2010s). Libraries were built with PCR. The listed sequencing device is Illumina HiSeq 2500. To normalize quantification of the TCRbeta repertoire, the TCR libraries were built with molecular barcoding that relied on unique molecular identifiers. TCRdb reworked the public reads: Q25 trimming with fastp, MiXCR clone assembly, productive beta chains retained. Each CDR3 protein appears once, grouped with its most common genes and DNA. This sample holds some 600,000 distinct CDR3 sequences; 10% to 15% were observed only once. Clones ranked in the top ten supply 2% to 2.5% of the sample. The intended sense of this specimen's treatment or condition label: allogeneic hematopoietic cell transplantation with graft depleted of TCRalphabeta T cells and CD19 B cells.

This material consisted of PBMCs, mostly from graft donor cells, taken 360 days after TCRalphabeta/CD19-depleted stem cell transplant. The receptors shown here come from a male patient aged 5 to 17 who had a stem cell transplant for acute myeloid leukemia, so the T cells may come from the graft donor.

J is TRBJ2-7 and V is TRBV5-1; 12 positions match TRBD2. This CDR3 is built from 18 residues. Germline CDR1 SGHRS, CDR2 YFSETQ. V lost 0 bases to trimming and J lost 0 bases; unmatched junction nucleotides: 7. As DNA, the CDR3 is TGCGCCAGCAGCTTGGCTGGGACTAGCGGGCAACTCTCCTACGAGCAGTACTTC. It yields the protein CASSLAGTSGQLSYEQYF.

This clonotype came up many times. The chain links TRBV5-1 to TRBJ2-1, with TRBD2 matching over 9 bases. The germline V gene has CDR1 SGHRS and CDR2 YFSETQ. This CDR3 is built from 15 residues. V shed 0 bases and J 9 bases; nucleotides not matched to a gene: 7. CDR3 DNA sequence: TGCGCCAGCAGCTTGGCACAGCTAGCGGGAACTGAGCAGTTCTTC. Amino acid sequence: CASSLAQLAGTEQFF.

This clonotype has a handful of counts. The V and J genes are TRBV27 and TRBJ2-1; D is possibly TRBD2 (5 bases). Deletions cut 8 bases from V and 4 bases from J, with 18 bases between. This CDR3 contains 15 residues. The germline gives CDR1 MNHEY, CDR2 SMNVEV (reference sequence). The CDR3 here is CASLAVLSGYNEQFF. The DNA for the CDR3 is TGTGCCAGCTTAGCCGTGCTCTCGGGATACAATGAGCAGTTCTTC.

The sample holds a few counts of this clonotype. The V and J genes are TRBV6-2 or TRBV6-3 and TRBJ2-7; 9 bases match TRBD2. With V trimmed by 6 bases and J by 2 bases, 8 bases remained unmatched. The CDR3 has 15 residues. CDR1 is MNHEY and CDR2 is SVGEGT in the germline V gene. CDR3 sequence: CASSPSGGRAYEQYF. CDR3 nucleotides: TGTGCCAGCAGCCCCTCCGGCGGGAGGGCCTACGAGCAGTACTTC.

The V call is TRBV28, the J call TRBJ2-3; possible D gene TRBD1, 5 bases. Germline-derived CDR1 and CDR2 are MDHEN and SYDVKM. The V gene lost 10 bases and the J gene lost 2 bases, with 19 bases spanning the gap. The CDR3 is 15 residues long. CDR3 sequence reads: CATRKGSHITDTQYF. As DNA, the CDR3 is TGTGCCACTCGGAAGGGGTCCCATATCACAGATACGCAGTATTTT.

This clonotype was counted only a few times. The rearrangement uses TRBV7-6 and TRBJ2-7; D possibly corresponds to TRBD1 (6 bases). The germline V gene has CDR1 SGHVS and CDR2 FNYEAQ. V was cut by 1 base and J by 2 bases, with 15 bases left in between. This CDR3 contains 16 residues. CDR3 coding DNA: TGTGCCAGCAGCTTAGTTGGCAGGGGTAACCCCTACGAGCAGTACTTC. Its translation: CASSLVGRGNPYEQYF.

This clonotype was found a few times. The chain links TRBV5-1 to TRBJ2-1, with 11 bases matching TRBD2. V was pared by 0 bases and J by 5 bases, with 7 bases of the junction left unmatched. CDR3 length equals 17 residues. Looked up from germline, CDR1 is SGHRS and CDR2 is YFSETQ. The CDR3 sequence is CASSLEILAGENNEQFF. The CDR3 DNA follows: TGCGCCAGCAGCTTGGAGATACTAGCGGGAGAGAACAATGAGCAGTTCTTC.

Written as DNA, the CDR3 is TGTGCCAGCAGTTATGGGGGCACTGAAGCTTTCTTT. This translates into CASSYGGTEAFF. The gene calls are TRBV6-6 and TRBJ1-1, with D possibly TRBD1 on 5 matching bases. Germline loops: CDR1 MNHNY, CDR2 SVGAGI (reference sequence). The V gene lost 3 bases and the J gene lost 4 bases, with 6 bases spanning the gap. This CDR3 region has 12 residues.

In nucleotides, the CDR3 is TGCGCCAGCAGCCCGGGGACGGCCTACAATGAGCAGTTCTTC. Protein product: CASSPGTAYNEQFF. The chain carries TRBV5-1 and TRBJ2-1; D is possibly TRBD1 or TRBD2 (5 bases each). Trimming took off 4 bases at V and 2 bases at J, with 10 bases between the two ends. This CDR3 spans 14 amino acids. The V gene's germline CDR1 is SGHRS and CDR2 YFSETQ.

This clonotype showed up many times. The V and J genes are TRBV20-1 and TRBJ2-5, with D possibly TRBD1 on 6 matching bases. Germline V gene lookup returns CDR1 DFQATT and CDR2 SNEGSKA (reference sequence). The length of the CDR3 is 12 residues. The germline V and J ends were trimmed by 6 bases and 3 bases, with 11 bases remaining between them. CDR3 coding DNA: TGCAGTGCCTTTACAGGGAAAGAGACCCAGTACTTC. Translated, it gives CSAFTGKETQYF.

This clonotype was detected ten times or more. The chain employs TRBV5-1 and TRBJ2-2, with TRBD2 as a possible D gene (5 bases). Germline V gives CDR1 SGHRS, CDR2 YFSETQ. This CDR3 has 16 amino acids. V gave up 1 base and J gave up 1 base, with 11 bases separating them. The CDR3 loop reads CASSLKVAGNTGELFF. The CDR3 DNA reads TGCGCCAGCAGCTTGAAGGTGGCGGGGAACACCGGGGAGCTGTTTTTT.

This clonotype has more than one count but fewer than ten. V gene TRBV9 combines with J gene TRBJ1-4; D perhaps matches TRBD1 (5 bases). The V end was cut by 0 bases, the J end by 3 bases, with 12 bases between. The CDR3 is made up of 16 amino acids. Germline V gene sequence: CDR1 SGDLS, CDR2 YYNGEE. The CDR3 spells CASSVAPTAANEKLFF. For the CDR3, the DNA is TGTGCCAGCAGCGTAGCCCCGACAGCCGCTAATGAAAAACTGTTTTTT.

This clonotype was seen a few times. The rearrangement joins TRBV7-2 to TRBJ2-3; D not certain. Germline V lookup: CDR1 SGHTA, CDR2 FQGNSA. The CDR3 totals 14 residues. The germline V and J ends were trimmed by 2 bases and 4 bases, with 10 bases remaining between them. CDR3 bases: TGTGCCAGCAGCTTACGCCTAGTAGCAGATACGCAGTATTTT. Translating gives CASSLRLVADTQYF.

This clonotype was observed a few times. The chain's CDR3 is CASSAGLAGGYQETQYF. The CDR3 DNA reads TGTGCCAGCAGCGCGGGACTAGCGGGAGGGTACCAAGAGACCCAGTACTTC. The rearrangement links TRBV9 to TRBJ2-5, with TRBD2 matching over 16 bases. V gave up 3 bases and J gave up 0 bases; unmatched junction bases: 2. The CDR3 covers 17 residues. Germline assignment: CDR1 SGDLS and CDR2 YYNGEE.

This clonotype occurred many times. The chain is built from TRBV7-2 and TRBJ2-7, with D possibly TRBD2 on 5 matching bases. The CDR3 consists of 11 residues. The ends were cut back, 5 bases at V and 8 bases at J, with 10 bases in the middle. From germline, CDR1 is SGHTA and CDR2 FQGNSA. Here the CDR3 DNA reads TGTGCCAGCAGCCTGAAGCGGCAGCAGTACTTC. The encoded protein is CASSLKRQQYF. The whole variable domain, remainder taken from reference TRBV7-2 and TRBJ2-7, is GAGVSQSPSNKVTEKGKDVELRCDPISGHTALYWYRQSLGQGLEFLIYFQGNSAPDKSGLPSDRFSAERTGGSVSTLTIQRTQQEDSAVYLCASSLKRQQYFGPGTRLTVT.

This clonotype was seen a single time. This CDR3 reads CAVRPGLAYNEQFF. The CDR3 bases are TGTGCCGTACGGCCGGGACTAGCTTACAATGAGCAGTTCTTC. V usage is TRBV6-1 and J usage is TRBJ2-1; 9 nucleotides align to TRBD2. Losses at the gene ends were 11 bases for V and 4 bases for J; bases not matched to a gene: 9. CDR1 and CDR2 (germline): MNHNS, SASEGT. The CDR3 covers 14 residues.

Turning to this clonotype: One end of the junction varies from germline; a read error may be responsible. The chain couples TRBV7-9 to TRBJ2-7; 9 bases match TRBD1. Germline CDR1 reads SEHNR; CDR2 reads FQNEAQ (reference sequence). The CDR3 contains 14 residues. The CDR3 spells CASSLAQPGTGPDF. The CDR3, as DNA: TGTGCCAGCAGCTTAGCTCAACCGGGGACAGGGCCTGACTTC. Using reference TRBV7-9 and TRBJ2-7 for the parts outside the CDR3, the full variable domain is DTGVSQNPRHKITKRGQNVTFRCDPISEHNRLYWYRQTLGQGPEFLTYFQNEAQLEKSRLLSDRFSAERPKGSFSTLEIQRTEQGDSAMYLCASSLAQPGTGPDFGPGTRLTVT.

The V call is TRBV5-1, the J call TRBJ1-4; maybe TRBD1 (6 bases). V shed 7 bases and J shed 7 bases, with 20 bases lying between them. Germline V lookup: CDR1 SGHRS, CDR2 YFSETQ. This CDR3 has 15 amino acids. Here the CDR3 reads CASSYFQGRFEKLFF. The CDR3 DNA reads TGCGCCAGCTCTTACTTCCAGGGGAGGTTTGAAAAACTGTTTTTT.

This clonotype appeared a few times. This chain links TRBV4-3 with TRBJ2-7, with a weak D call TRBD1 (5 bases). The germline gives CDR1 LGHNA, CDR2 YSLEER. This CDR3 region has 16 residues. The V gene lost 1 base and the J gene lost 2 bases, with 15 bases spanning the gap. The CDR3 DNA follows: TGCGCCAGCAGCCAAGGTCCAGCAGGGCCCCCCTACGAGCAGTACTTC. Encoded protein: CASSQGPAGPPYEQYF.

The chain links TRBV20-1 to TRBJ2-1; maybe TRBD1 (7 bases). The CDR3 length is 13 residues. V was shortened by 6 bases and J by 9 bases, with 18 bases between the two germline ends. Germline V gene data show CDR1 as DFQATT and CDR2 as SNEGSKA (reference sequence). CDR3 protein: CSAPRQGGAEQFF. CDR3 DNA sequence: TGCAGTGCCCCGAGGCAGGGGGGCGCTGAGCAGTTCTTC.

This clonotype showed up just a few times. The gene calls are TRBV5-1 and TRBJ1-2; D is unresolved. Trimming stripped 5 bases from V and 5 bases from J, with 10 bases between. Germline assignment: CDR1 SGHRS and CDR2 YFSETQ. The CDR3 extends over 12 amino acids. CDR3 loop: CASSYQRYGYTF. The DNA for the CDR3 is TGCGCCAGCAGTTATCAGCGATATGGCTACACCTTC.